Below, 28 T cell receptor beta chains from the same sample are listed, as sequenced in a study of T-cell memory formation after mild COVID-19. In TCRdb, the 5' RACE reads were re-called with MiXCR into one record per CDR3 protein. Found here are tens of thousands of distinct CDR3 sequences, approximately 15% of them singletons; the top ten hold about 31%. Sequences were obtained from PBMCs or a T cell subset sorted from them (not recorded which). Receptors originate from an adult woman who had mild COVID-19 (a few samples of this study predate the infection). Cell type and time point are not known.

Note on this clonotype: At one end, the junction sequence differs from germline, possibly due to a read error. This chain connects TRBV12-3 or TRBV12-4 to TRBJ2-5, with D possibly matching TRBD2 (6 bases). The CDR3 is 14 residues long. CDR3 protein: CASSLETSQETQYF. The CDR3 region has the DNA TGTGCCAGCAGCTTAGAGACTAGTCAAGAGACCCAGTACTTC.

This clonotype was seen only a few times. The gene calls are TRBV3-1 and TRBJ2-3, with a tentative D call TRBD2 (6 bases). This CDR3 spans 15 amino acids. Germline-derived CDR1 and CDR2 are LGHDT and YNNKEL (reference sequence). V dropped 2 bases and J dropped 4 bases, with 13 bases sitting between them. CDR3 in DNA: TGTGCCAGCAGCCAATTTCACGGGAGCCCAGATACGCAGTATTTT. Amino acids: CASSQFHGSPDTQYF.

A few counts support this clonotype. The chain links TRBV6-2 or TRBV6-3 to TRBJ2-3, with D perhaps assigned TRBD1 or TRBD2 (5 bases each). CDR1 MNHEY and CDR2 SVGEGT come from the germline V gene. V shed 6 bases and J shed 3 bases, with 10 bases lying between them. This CDR3 is 13 amino acids long. As DNA, the CDR3 is TGTGCCAGCAGATCCAGGGAGACAGATACGCAGTATTTT. Protein: CASRSRETDTQYF.

The chain combines TRBV7-9 with TRBJ2-7; tentatively, D is TRBD2 (6 bases). CDR1 SEHNR and CDR2 FQNEAQ come from the germline V gene (reference sequence). This CDR3 comprises 13 residues. Deletions cut 5 bases from V and 0 bases from J, with 8 bases between. CDR3 bases: TGTGCCAGCAGCCGCGGGGACTCCTACGAGCAGTACTTC. The encoded protein is CASSRGDSYEQYF. The variable domain in full, with the rest retrieved from reference TRBV7-9 and TRBJ2-7, is DTGVSQNPRHKITKRGQNVTFRCDPISEHNRLYWYRQTLGQGPEFLTYFQNEAQLEKSRLLSDRFSAERPKGSFSTLEIQRTEQGDSAMYLCASSRGDSYEQYFGPGTRLTVT.

The gene calls are TRBV9 and TRBJ2-1; 8 nucleotides line up with TRBD2. The CDR3 contains 18 residues. V shed 0 bases and J 2 bases; nucleotides not matched to a gene: 10. Germline V gene sequence: CDR1 SGDLS, CDR2 YYNGEE. The CDR3 spells CASSVEPAGLATYNEQFF. CDR3 bases: TGTGCCAGCAGCGTAGAACCCGCCGGACTAGCTACCTACAATGAGCAGTTCTTC.

This clonotype was detected many times. J is TRBJ2-5 and V is TRBV5-5; TRBD1 matches 9 bases. Germline trimming cut 0 bases from V and 2 bases from J; bases unmatched to any gene: 8. Germline assignment: CDR1 SGHKS and CDR2 YYEKEE (reference sequence). CDR3 size: 17 residues. The CDR3 reads CASSLGPGTGFQETQYF. In nucleotides, the CDR3 is TGTGCCAGCAGCTTGGGGCCCGGGACAGGGTTTCAAGAGACCCAGTACTTC.

There are a few counts of this clonotype. This sequence joins TRBV12-3 or TRBV12-4 and TRBJ1-5, with TRBD1 matching 9 bases. The J segment lost 5 bases and the V segment lost 6 bases, leaving 8 bases of the junction unmatched. The CDR3 is made up of 15 amino acids. The CDR3 reads CASSWGQGFHQPQHF. CDR3 nucleotide sequence: TGTGCCAGCAGCTGGGGACAGGGTTTCCATCAGCCCCAGCATTTT.

The table lists this clonotype with a few counts. This chain uses TRBV7-9 with TRBJ2-1; tentatively, D is TRBD1 or TRBD2 (5 bases each). The CDR3 is 16 amino acids. Germline CDR1 SEHNR, CDR2 FQNEAQ (reference sequence). V was shortened by 4 bases and J by 3 bases, with 16 bases between the two germline ends. The CDR3 DNA is TGTGCCAGCAGCTCGAGAGGGGAGTGGGGCTACAATGAGCAGTTCTTC. As protein: CASSSRGEWGYNEQFF.

The chain uses TRBV27 and TRBJ2-7; TRBD2 is a possible D gene (6 bases). V shed 5 bases and J shed 3 bases, with 14 bases lying between them. This CDR3 has 14 residues. CDR1 MNHEY and CDR2 SMNVEV come from the germline V gene (reference sequence). This CDR3 reads CASSPLASGYEQYF. CDR3 DNA: TGTGCCAGCAGTCCGCTAGCGAGCGGCTACGAGCAGTACTTC.

A few counts support this clonotype. A read error is possible here, since a much larger clone lies one base away. The chain couples TRBV5-1 to TRBJ2-5; D gene unclear. The CDR3 contains 13 residues. CDR1 is SGHRS and CDR2 is YFSETQ in the germline V gene. In DNA, the CDR3 is TGCGCCAGCAGCTATCTAAAGACGGAGATCCAGTACTTC. This translates into CASSYLKTEIQYF.

The table lists this clonotype with a count of one. The chain has TRBV7-3 and TRBJ1-2; 8 nucleotides line up with TRBD1. CDR1 and CDR2 (germline): SGHTA, FQGTGA. V was clipped by 1 base and J by 0 bases; unmatched bases: 4. CDR3 length: 16 residues. CDR3 amino acids: CASSLSGTGPNYGYTF. CDR3 nucleotide sequence: TGTGCCAGCAGCTTAAGTGGGACAGGTCCTAACTATGGCTACACCTTC.

This clonotype turned up a few times. The chain uses TRBV6-4 and TRBJ1-5, with D perhaps TRBD1 (5 bases). The CDR3 consists of 18 residues. V lost 0 bases and J lost 2, with 17 bases in between. Germline CDR1 MRHNA, CDR2 SNTAGT. The DNA of the CDR3 is TGTGCCAGCAGTGACTCTCAAGGGGCAGTAAGGGGCAATCAGCCCCAGCATTTT. It translates to CASSDSQGAVRGNQPQHF.

This clonotype was seen a few times. The rearrangement links TRBV7-2 to TRBJ1-5, with D unresolved. Germline CDR1 is SGHTA and CDR2 is FQGNSA. The CDR3 has 16 amino acids. The V gene lost 1 base and the J gene lost 4 bases, with 14 bases spanning the gap. CDR3 nucleotides: TGTGCCAGCAGCTTAGTCGGATGGGGTGAGAATCAGCCCCAGCATTTT. This translates into CASSLVGWGENQPQHF. Complete variable domain (other parts from reference TRBV7-2 and TRBJ1-5): GAGVSQSPSNKVTEKGKDVELRCDPISGHTALYWYRQSLGQGLEFLIYFQGNSAPDKSGLPSDRFSAERTGGSVSTLTIQRTQQEDSAVYLCASSLVGWGENQPQHFGDGTRLSIL.

This chain joins TRBV13 and TRBJ1-4; 9 nucleotides match TRBD1. Looked up from germline, CDR1 is PRHDT and CDR2 is FYEKMQ (reference sequence). CDR3 length equals 16 residues. With 5 bases clipped from V and 7 bases from J, the junction kept 11 bases outside the gene matches. The CDR3 coding sequence is TGTGCCAGCAGCCCCGGGACAGGGAGGAGCGGTGAAAAACTGTTTTTT. Encoded protein: CASSPGTGRSGEKLFF. The full variable domain, with the rest looked up from reference TRBV13 and TRBJ1-4, is AAGVIQSPRHLIKEKRETATLKCYPIPRHDTVYWYQQGPGQDPQFLISFYEKMQSDKGSIPDRFSAQQFSDYHSELNMSSLELGDSALYFCASSPGTGRSGEKLFFGSGTQLSVL.

This clonotype was recorded a few times. This chain links TRBV4-1 with TRBJ1-5; TRBD1 matches at 8 bases. J was trimmed by 5 bases and V by 2 bases; bases with no gene match: 2. From germline, CDR1 is MGHRA and CDR2 YSYEKL. CDR3 size: 14 residues. The CDR3 loop reads CASSQTTGDQPQHF. Written as DNA, the CDR3 is TGCGCCAGCAGCCAAACGACAGGGGATCAGCCCCAGCATTTT.

The chain joins TRBV4-3 to TRBJ2-5; D is uncertain. V lost 6 bases and J 2 bases, leaving 10 bases between the germline ends. The CDR3 has 13 amino acids. The germline V gene has CDR1 LGHNA and CDR2 YSLEER. This chain's CDR3 is CASSLTAQETQYF. The CDR3, as DNA: TGCGCCAGCAGTCTAACCGCTCAAGAGACCCAGTACTTC.

The sample holds a few counts of this clonotype. This chain joins TRBV7-3 and TRBJ1-1; D possibly corresponds to TRBD1 (5 bases). V was shortened by 1 base and J by 6 bases, with 15 bases between the two germline ends. The CDR3 has 15 amino acids. Germline CDR1 is SGHTA and CDR2 is FQGTGA. For the CDR3, the DNA is TGTGCCAGCAGCTTAAGTGGGGCCTCGGGGGCTGAAGCTTTCTTT. Protein sequence: CASSLSGASGAEAFF.

V usage is TRBV5-1 and J usage is TRBJ2-5; maybe TRBD2 (6 bases). V lost 1 base and J 1 base, leaving 14 bases between the germline ends. The CDR3 has 16 amino acids. Germline-derived CDR1 and CDR2 are SGHRS and YFSETQ. CDR3 in amino acids: CASSLITAGIQETQYF. The CDR3 DNA is TGCGCCAGCAGCTTGATAACGGCGGGGATCCAAGAGACCCAGTACTTC.

There are many counts of this clonotype. The chain employs TRBV5-1 and TRBJ2-1; D remains ambiguous. CDR3 length: 15 residues. V was shortened by 2 bases and J by 0 bases, with 9 bases between the two germline ends. Germline V gene data show CDR1 as SGHRS and CDR2 as YFSETQ. CDR3 in DNA: TGCGCCAGCAGCTTAGACACGAGCTCCTACAATGAGCAGTTCTTC. It yields the protein CASSLDTSSYNEQFF.

This clonotype was observed a handful of times. The chain couples TRBV27 to TRBJ2-3; TRBD2 matches 9 bases. Germline assignment: CDR1 MNHEY and CDR2 SMNVEV (reference sequence). This CDR3 contains 18 residues. After removal of 3 bases from V and 4 bases from J, the junction contained 14 bases not matched to a gene. The CDR3 loop is CASSFSSVGGRASDTQYF. DNA of the CDR3: TGTGCCAGCAGTTTTTCGTCGGTTGGCGGGAGGGCCTCAGATACGCAGTATTTT.

The chain uses TRBV7-9 and TRBJ1-2; D perhaps matches TRBD1 (6 bases). CDR3 length equals 17 residues. Germline-derived CDR1 and CDR2 are SEHNR and FQNEAQ (reference sequence). The V gene lost 1 base and the J gene lost 4 bases, with 19 bases spanning the gap. The CDR3 loop is CASSLGGSGALVYGYTF. CDR3 nucleotides: TGTGCCAGCAGCTTAGGAGGGTCAGGGGCGCTCGTCTATGGCTACACCTTC.

CDR3 sequence (DNA): TGTGCCAGCAGCTCACTAGCGGGAGTACTTAACGAGCAGTACTTC. Translated: CASSSLAGVLNEQYF. V gene TRBV7-9 combines with J gene TRBJ2-7, with TRBD2 identical over 11 bases. The CDR3 has 15 amino acids. J gave up 5 bases and V 4 bases, and 7 bases lay outside the gene matches. Germline V gene data show CDR1 as SEHNR and CDR2 as FQNEAQ (reference sequence).

The genes are TRBV5-4 and TRBJ2-1, with D possibly called TRBD1 or TRBD2 (5 bases each). The CDR3 has 14 residues. CDR1 SGHNT and CDR2 YYREEE come from the germline V gene (reference sequence). The V and J ends lost 4 bases and 5 bases respectively, with 13 bases between them. The CDR3 region has the DNA TGTGCCAGCAGCCTCGGGACGTATGACAATGAGCAGTTCTTC. Protein product: CASSLGTYDNEQFF.

The chain combines TRBV5-1 with TRBJ1-1; D may be TRBD1 (6 bases). The germline V gene encodes CDR1 SGHRS and CDR2 YFSETQ. V dropped 7 bases and J dropped 5 bases, with 9 bases sitting between them. CDR3 size: 11 residues. The chain's CDR3 is CASFQGTEAFF. The DNA of the CDR3 is TGCGCCAGCTTTCAGGGGACTGAAGCTTTCTTT.

The chain recombines TRBV3-1 with TRBJ1-2, with D perhaps TRBD1 (5 bases). This CDR3 has 13 residues. CDR1 LGHDT and CDR2 YNNKEL come from the germline V gene (reference sequence). Trimming removed 5 bases at V and 6 bases at J, with 13 bases between. CDR3 nucleotides: TGTGCCAGCAGCTCCCAGGGAGTGGATGGCTACACCTTC. Residues: CASSSQGVDGYTF.

CDR3 nucleotide sequence: TGTGCCAGCAGCGTAGCAGCGGGGGGGCAGTACCAAGAGACCCAGTACTTC. Translation gives CASSVAAGGQYQETQYF. The rearrangement links TRBV9 to TRBJ2-5; 10 bases are a match to TRBD2. CDR1 is SGDLS and CDR2 is YYNGEE in the germline V gene. CDR3 size: 17 residues. Trimming cost V 0 bases and J 0 bases; bases outside gene matches: 5.

This clonotype was detected a few times. The CDR3 DNA reads as TGTGCCAGCAGGATGCCCTCTGGGGGGGTGGCAGAGACCCAGTACTTC. Translated, it gives CASRMPSGGVAETQYF. The rearrangement uses TRBV2 and TRBJ2-5; 7 nucleotides align to TRBD2. V lost 6 bases and J lost 4; bases outside the gene matches: 14. Germline V gives CDR1 SNHLY, CDR2 FYNNEI. There are 16 residues in the CDR3.

This clonotype appeared a few times. V and J are TRBV7-2 and TRBJ2-1; D not resolved. Between the trimmed V and J ends, which lost 2 bases and 3 bases, there was a span of 5 bases. This CDR3 comprises 13 residues. Germline V gene lookup returns CDR1 SGHTA and CDR2 FQGNSA. As DNA, the CDR3 is TGTGCCAGCAGCTTATGGGGCTACAATGAGCAGTTCTTC. Protein product: CASSLWGYNEQFF.